The source of this TCR beta chain is a study of OX40 agonist ivuxolimab in advanced cancers. Background on the study: At doses from 0.01 to 10 mg/kg, patients were given intravenous ivuxolimab every 2 weeks.

V shed 3 bases and J shed 4 bases, with 7 bases lying between them. The CDR3 covers 13 residues. CDR1 and CDR2 (germline): MDHEN, SYDVKM. Some clones are missing from TCRdb's copy, which holds only in-frame ones; the method was immunoSEQ multiplex PCR. Of about 81,000 clones listed, around 84% are singletons. Sequenced material: CD4+ or CD8+ T cells sorted from blood, taken in a trial of the OX40 agonist ivuxolimab. The TCR was taken from an adult with an advanced solid tumor such as melanoma, head and neck, liver or kidney cancer. The chain uses TRBV28 and TRBJ1-5; no definite D call. CDR3 loop: CASSLFRNQPQHF. In DNA form, the CDR3 reads TGTGCCAGCAGTTTGTTTCGGAATCAGCCCCAGCATTTT. Based on the CDR3 plus reference TRBV28 and TRBJ1-5, the full variable domain is DVKVTQSSRYLVKRTGEKVFLECVQDMDHENMFWYRQDPGLGLRLIYFSYDVKMKEKGDIPEGYSVSREKKERFSLILESASTNQTSMYLCASSLFRNQPQHFGDGTRLSIL.